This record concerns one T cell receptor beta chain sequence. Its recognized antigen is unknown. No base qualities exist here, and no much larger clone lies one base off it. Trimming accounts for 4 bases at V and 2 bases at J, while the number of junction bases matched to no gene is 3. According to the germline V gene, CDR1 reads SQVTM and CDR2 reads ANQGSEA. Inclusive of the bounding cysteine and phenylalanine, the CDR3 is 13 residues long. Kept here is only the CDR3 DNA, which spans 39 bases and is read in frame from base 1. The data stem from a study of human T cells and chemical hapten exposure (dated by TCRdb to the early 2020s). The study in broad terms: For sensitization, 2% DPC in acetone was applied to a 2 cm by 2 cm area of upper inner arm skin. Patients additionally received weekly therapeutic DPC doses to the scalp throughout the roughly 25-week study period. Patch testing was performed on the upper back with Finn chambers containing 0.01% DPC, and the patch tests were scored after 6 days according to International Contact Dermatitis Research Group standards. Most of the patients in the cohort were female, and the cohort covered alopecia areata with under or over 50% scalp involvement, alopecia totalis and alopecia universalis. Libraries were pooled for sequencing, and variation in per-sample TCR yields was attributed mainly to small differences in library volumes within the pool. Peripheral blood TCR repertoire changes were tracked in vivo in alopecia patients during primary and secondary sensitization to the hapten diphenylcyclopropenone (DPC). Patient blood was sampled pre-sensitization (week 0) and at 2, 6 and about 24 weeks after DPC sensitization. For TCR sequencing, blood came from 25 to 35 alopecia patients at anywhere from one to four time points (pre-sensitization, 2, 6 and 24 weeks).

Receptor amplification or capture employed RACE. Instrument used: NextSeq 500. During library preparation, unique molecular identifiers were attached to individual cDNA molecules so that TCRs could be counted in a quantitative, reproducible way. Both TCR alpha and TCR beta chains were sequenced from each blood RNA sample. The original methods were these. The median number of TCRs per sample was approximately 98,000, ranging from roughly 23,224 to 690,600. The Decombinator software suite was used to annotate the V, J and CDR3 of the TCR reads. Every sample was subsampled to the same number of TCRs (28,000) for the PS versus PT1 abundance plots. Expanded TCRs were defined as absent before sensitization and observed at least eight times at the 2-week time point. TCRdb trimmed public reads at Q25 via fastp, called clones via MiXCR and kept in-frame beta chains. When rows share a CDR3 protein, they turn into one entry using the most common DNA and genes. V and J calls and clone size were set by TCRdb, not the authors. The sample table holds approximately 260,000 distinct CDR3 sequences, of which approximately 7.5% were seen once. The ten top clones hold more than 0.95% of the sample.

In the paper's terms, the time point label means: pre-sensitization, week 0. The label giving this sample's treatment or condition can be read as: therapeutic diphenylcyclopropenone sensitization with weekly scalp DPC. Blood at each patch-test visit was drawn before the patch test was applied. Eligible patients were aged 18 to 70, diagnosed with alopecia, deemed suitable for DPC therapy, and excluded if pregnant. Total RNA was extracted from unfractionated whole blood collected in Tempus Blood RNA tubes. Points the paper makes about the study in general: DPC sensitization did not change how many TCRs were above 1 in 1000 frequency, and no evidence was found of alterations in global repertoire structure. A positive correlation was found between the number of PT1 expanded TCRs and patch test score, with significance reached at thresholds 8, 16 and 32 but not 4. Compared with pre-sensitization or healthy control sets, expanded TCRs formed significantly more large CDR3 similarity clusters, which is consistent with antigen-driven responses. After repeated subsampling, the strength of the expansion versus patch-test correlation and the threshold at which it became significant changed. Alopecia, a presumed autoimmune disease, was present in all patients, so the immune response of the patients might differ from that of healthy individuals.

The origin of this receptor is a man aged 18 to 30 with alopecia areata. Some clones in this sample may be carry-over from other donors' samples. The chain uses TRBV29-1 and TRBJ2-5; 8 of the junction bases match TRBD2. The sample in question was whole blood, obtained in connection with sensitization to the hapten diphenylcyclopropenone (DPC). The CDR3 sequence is CSVGLATQETQYF. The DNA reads TGCAGCGTTGGACTAGCGACTCAAGAGACCCAGTACTTC.